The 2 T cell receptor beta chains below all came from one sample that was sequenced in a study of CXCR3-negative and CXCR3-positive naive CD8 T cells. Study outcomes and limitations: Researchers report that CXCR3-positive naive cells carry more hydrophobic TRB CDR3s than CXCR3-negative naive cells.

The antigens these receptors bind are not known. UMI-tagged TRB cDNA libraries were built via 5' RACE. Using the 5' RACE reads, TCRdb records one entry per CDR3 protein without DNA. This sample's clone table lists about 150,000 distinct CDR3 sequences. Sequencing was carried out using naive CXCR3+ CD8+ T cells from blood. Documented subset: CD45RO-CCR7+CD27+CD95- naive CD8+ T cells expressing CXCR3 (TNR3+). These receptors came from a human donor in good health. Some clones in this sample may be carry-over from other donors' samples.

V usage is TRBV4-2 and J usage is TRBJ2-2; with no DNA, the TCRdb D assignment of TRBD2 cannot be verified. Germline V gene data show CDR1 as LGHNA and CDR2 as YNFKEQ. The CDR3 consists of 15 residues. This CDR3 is CASSQLAGDTGELFF.

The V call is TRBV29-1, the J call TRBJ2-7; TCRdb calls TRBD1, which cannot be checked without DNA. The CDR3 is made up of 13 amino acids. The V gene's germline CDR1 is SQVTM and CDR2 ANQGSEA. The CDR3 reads CSGRQPPSDEQYF.